One T cell receptor (beta chain) is described in this entry. The data derive from a study of blood T cell repertoires in COVID-19. Background on the study: COVID-19 samples from acute and convalescent phases originated in the United States, Italy and Spain.

The CDR3 has 16 amino acids. CDR1 and CDR2 (germline): LNHNV, YYDKDF (reference sequence). The V and J ends lost 2 bases and 8 bases, in that order; junction bases with no gene match: 6. Generated by immunoSEQ multiplex PCR, the TCRdb table keeps only in-frame clones and is missing some. The table has under 450,000 clones, about 80% seen once. The clonotype was recovered from a human donor with acute or convalescent COVID-19. The donor label of this sample is uncertain. The chain carries TRBV15 and TRBJ2-1, with 13 bases that match TRBD2. Input material: peripheral blood. The CDR3 nucleotides are TGTGCCACCAGCAGACCCGGGACTAGCGGGATGGATGAGCAGTTCTTC. It encodes CATSRPGTSGMDEQFF.